This T cell receptor (beta chain) originates from a study of blood T cell repertoires in COVID-19. On the study more broadly: Sites in the United States, Italy and Spain provided acute and convalescent COVID-19 samples. Sources were T cells, B-cell-depleted T cells, or PBMCs; the material itself was cDNA or gDNA.

Original processing notes: Estimation of nucleated cell counts was performed using reference gene primer amplification. Clones were sequenced by immunoSEQ multiplex PCR, and TCRdb holds only the in-frame ones, with some missing. V, J and clone size derive from that table, while D and trimming were established from the DNA sequence. This sample carries around 140,000 clones, roughly 84% of them seen once, and the ten largest clones take 10%. Germline assignment: CDR1 SEHNR and CDR2 FQNEAQ (reference sequence). Trimming took 5 bases from V and 15 from J; bases not matched to a gene: 8. The CDR3 sequence is 14 residues long.

V usage is TRBV7-9 and J usage is TRBJ1-6; 12 bases map to TRBD1. The sequenced sample was peripheral blood. This TCR came from a man between 60 and 75 years old with active or convalescent COVID-19. This CDR3 is CASSRDRGRSVLHF. CDR3 sequence (DNA): TGTGCCAGCAGCCGGGACAGGGGGCGATCTGTCCTCCACTTT. The full variable domain, with the rest looked up from reference TRBV7-9 and TRBJ1-6, is DTGVSQNPRHKITKRGQNVTFRCDPISEHNRLYWYRQTLGQGPEFLTYFQNEAQLEKSRLLSDRFSAERPKGSFSTLEIQRTEQGDSAMYLCASSRDRGRSVLHFGNGTRLTVT.